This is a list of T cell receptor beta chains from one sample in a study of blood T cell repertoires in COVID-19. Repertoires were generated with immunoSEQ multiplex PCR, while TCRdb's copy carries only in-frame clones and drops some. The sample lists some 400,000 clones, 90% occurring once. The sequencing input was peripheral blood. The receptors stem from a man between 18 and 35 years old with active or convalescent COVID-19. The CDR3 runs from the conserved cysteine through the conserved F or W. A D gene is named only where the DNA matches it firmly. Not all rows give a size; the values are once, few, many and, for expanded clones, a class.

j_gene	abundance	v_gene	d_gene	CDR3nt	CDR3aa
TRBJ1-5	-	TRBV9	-	TGTGCCAGCAGCGTTCTCGGGGAGAGCAATCAGCCCCAGCATTTT	CASSVLGESNQPQHF
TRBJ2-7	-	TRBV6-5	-	TGTGCCAGTAGGGGGGGCACGGGTCGTTACGAGCAGTACTTC	CASRGGTGRYEQYF
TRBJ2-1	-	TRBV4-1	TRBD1	TGCGCCAGCAGCCAAGAATCGTCAGGGGGAAATTACAATGAGCAGTTCTTC	CASSQESSGGNYNEQFF
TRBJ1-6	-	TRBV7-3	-	TGTGCCAGCAGCCGAAACGGGAACCAAAATTCACCCCTCCACTTT	CASSRNGNQNSPLHF
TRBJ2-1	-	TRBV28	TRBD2	TGTGCCAGCAGTTTAACCCGACTAGCGGCCAAGCACTACAATGAGCAGTTCTTC	CASSLTRLAAKHYNEQFF
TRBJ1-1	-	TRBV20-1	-	TGCAGTGCTAGTTCAAGAGGGGGCACTGAAGCTTTCTTT	CSASSRGGTEAFF
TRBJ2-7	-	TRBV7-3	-	TGTGCCAGCAGCTCATTTCACAGCGGATCCTCCTACGAGCAGTACTTC	CASSSFHSGSSYEQYF
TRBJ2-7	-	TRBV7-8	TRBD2	TGTGCCAGCAGCTTGGGAGGGACCCTCTACGAGCAGTACTTC	CASSLGGTLYEQYF
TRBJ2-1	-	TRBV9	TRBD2	TGTGCCAGCAGCGTAGGTTTTACTAGCGGGGCGTTAAACAATGAGCAGTTCTTC	CASSVGFTSGALNNEQFF
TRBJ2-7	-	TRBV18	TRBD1	TGTGCCAGCTCATCCGGGACAGAAGGTCAGTACTTC	CASSSGTEGQYF
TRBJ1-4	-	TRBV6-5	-	TGTGCCAGCAGTTACGGGGCGGCTGATGAAAAACTGTTTTTT	CASSYGAADEKLFF
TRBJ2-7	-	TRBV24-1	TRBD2	TGTGCCACCAGTGATTCCCGGACTAGCGGGAGTCAGGTGCAGTACTTC	CATSDSRTSGSQVQYF
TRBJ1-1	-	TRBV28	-	TGTGCCAGCAGTTTTCAGGGGTGGGCTGAAGCTTTCTTT	CASSFQGWAEAFF
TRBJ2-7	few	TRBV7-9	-	TGTGCCAGCAGCTTAGCACAGACCTACGAGCAGTACTTC	CASSLAQTYEQYF
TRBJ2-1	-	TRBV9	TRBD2	TGTGCCAGCAGCGCGGGACTAGCGGGGGGCTTAGCCTACAATGAGCAGTTCTTC	CASSAGLAGGLAYNEQFF
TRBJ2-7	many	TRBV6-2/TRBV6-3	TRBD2	TGTGCCAGCAGCTTGGCGACTAGCGCAACCTACGAGCAGTACTTC	CASSLATSATYEQYF
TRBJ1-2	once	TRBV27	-	TGTGCCAGCAGTAATACAAGGACAGAAACCATCTATGGCTACACCTTC	CASSNTRTETIYGYTF
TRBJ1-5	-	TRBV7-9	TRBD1	TGTGCCAGCAGCTCGGACAGGGTGGGGAATCAGCCCCAGCATTTT	CASSSDRVGNQPQHF
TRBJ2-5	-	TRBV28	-	TGTGCCAGCAGTTTCCAGTTCCAAGAGACCCAGTACTTC	CASSFQFQETQYF
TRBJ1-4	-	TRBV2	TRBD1	TGTGCCAGCAGTGCCGACGGGACAGCTAATGAAAAACTGTTTTTT	CASSADGTANEKLFF
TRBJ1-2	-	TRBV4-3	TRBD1	TGCGCCAGCAGCGGGGACAGGGACTATGGCTACACCTTC	CASSGDRDYGYTF
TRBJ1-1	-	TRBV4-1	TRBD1	TGCGCCAGCAGCCAAGCAGCAGGACAGGGGATGTTGGCTTTCTTT	CASSQAAGQGMLAFF
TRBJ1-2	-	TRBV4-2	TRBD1	TGTGCCAGCAGCCAAGACGGGACAGGGACGCTTGCTAACTATGGCTACACCTTC	CASSQDGTGTLANYGYTF
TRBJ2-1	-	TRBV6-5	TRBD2	TGTGCCAGCAGTTACTCTAGCGGGAGGGACAATGAGCAGTTCTTC	CASSYSSGRDNEQFF
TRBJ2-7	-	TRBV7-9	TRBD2	TGTGCCAGCAGCTTAGGAGCTAGCGGGAGGGTTTACGAGCAGTACTTC	CASSLGASGRVYEQYF
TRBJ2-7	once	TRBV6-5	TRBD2	TGTGCCAGCAGCCTCGATCGCCGGGAGGGACACGAGCAGTACTTC	CASSLDRREGHEQYF
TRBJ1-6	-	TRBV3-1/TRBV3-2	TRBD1	TGTGCCAGCAGCCTTCAGGGGGGTAATTCACCCCTCCACTTT	CASSLQGGNSPLHF
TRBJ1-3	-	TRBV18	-	TGTGCCAGCTCACCAGGTACTCCTGGAAACACCATATATTTT	CASSPGTPGNTIYF
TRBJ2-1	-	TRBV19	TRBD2	TGTGCCAGTAGTATAGAGGGGCGGGCGGGGGTAGGCAATGAGCAGTTCTTC	CASSIEGRAGVGNEQFF
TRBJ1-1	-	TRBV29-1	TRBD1	TGCAGCGCTGACAGGGGGACCATGAACACTGAAGCTTTCTTT	CSADRGTMNTEAFF
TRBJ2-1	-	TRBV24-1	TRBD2	TGTGCCACCAGTGATTTGCCTGGGACTAGCGGGAGGGAGAATGAGCAGTTCTTC	CATSDLPGTSGRENEQFF
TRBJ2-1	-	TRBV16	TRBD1	TGTGCCAGCAGCCAAGGGACAGGGCTACCTGAGCAGTTCTTC	CASSQGTGLPEQFF
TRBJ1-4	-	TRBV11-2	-	TGTGCCAGCAGCTTAGACGCGGGCCTTGAAAAACTGTTTTTT	CASSLDAGLEKLFF
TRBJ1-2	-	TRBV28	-	TGTGCCAGCCATTCCGGTTTGCCTGGTAGCTACACCTTC	CASHSGLPGSYTF
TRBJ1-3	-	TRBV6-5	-	TGTGCCAGCAGTTACGGAACAGGCGGAAACACCATATATTTT	CASSYGTGGNTIYF
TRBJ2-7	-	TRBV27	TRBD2	TGTGCCAGCAGTTTAACGCTAGCGGGAGGGGAGCAGTACTTC	CASSLTLAGGEQYF
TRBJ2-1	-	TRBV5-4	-	TGTGCCAGTGGGGCGACTAATGAGCAGTTCTTC	CASGATNEQFF
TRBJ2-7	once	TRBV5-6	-	TGTGCCAGCAGCTTGCGGAGCTACTACGAGCAGTACTTC	CASSLRSYYEQYF
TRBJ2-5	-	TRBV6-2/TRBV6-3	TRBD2	TGTGCCAGCAGTTTCACGGGACTAGCATTGGAGACCCAGTACTTC	CASSFTGLALETQYF
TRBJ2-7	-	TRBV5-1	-	TGCGCCAGCAGCTTGATGGTAGCGGTCTACGAGCAGTACTTC	CASSLMVAVYEQYF
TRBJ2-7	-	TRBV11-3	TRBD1	TGTGCCAGCAGCTCGCAGGGGGCGGACTACGAGCAGTACTTC	CASSSQGADYEQYF